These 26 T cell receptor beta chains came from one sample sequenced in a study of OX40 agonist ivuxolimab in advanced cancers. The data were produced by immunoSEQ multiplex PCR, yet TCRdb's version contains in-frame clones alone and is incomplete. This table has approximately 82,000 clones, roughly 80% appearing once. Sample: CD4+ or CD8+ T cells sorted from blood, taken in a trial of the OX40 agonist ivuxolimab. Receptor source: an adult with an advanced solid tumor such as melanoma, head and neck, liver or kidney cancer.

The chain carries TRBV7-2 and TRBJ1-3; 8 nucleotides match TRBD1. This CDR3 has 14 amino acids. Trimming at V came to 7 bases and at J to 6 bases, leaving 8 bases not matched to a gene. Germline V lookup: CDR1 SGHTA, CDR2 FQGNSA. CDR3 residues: CASTPQGAVNTIYF. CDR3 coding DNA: TGTGCCAGCACCCCCCAGGGGGCGGTAAACACCATATATTTT.

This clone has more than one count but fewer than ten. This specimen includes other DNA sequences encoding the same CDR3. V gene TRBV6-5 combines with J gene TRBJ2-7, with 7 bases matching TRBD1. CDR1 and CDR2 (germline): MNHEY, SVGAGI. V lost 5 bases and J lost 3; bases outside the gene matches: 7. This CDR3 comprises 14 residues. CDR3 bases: TGTGCCAGCAGTCGACAGGGTGGTGGCTACGAGCAGTACTTC. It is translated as CASSRQGGGYEQYF.

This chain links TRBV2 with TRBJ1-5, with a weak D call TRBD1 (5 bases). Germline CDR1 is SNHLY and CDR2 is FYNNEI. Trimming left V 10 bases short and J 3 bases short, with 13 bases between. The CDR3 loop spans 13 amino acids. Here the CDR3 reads CATSGTHNQPQHF. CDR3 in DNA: TGTGCCACTTCCGGGACCCACAATCAGCCCCAGCATTTT. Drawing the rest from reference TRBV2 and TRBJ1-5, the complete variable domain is EPEVTQTPSHQVTQMGQEVILRCVPISNHLYFYWYRQILGQKVEFLVSFYNNEISEKSEIFDDQFSVERPDGSNFTLKIRSTKLEDSAMYFCATSGTHNQPQHFGDGTRLSIL.

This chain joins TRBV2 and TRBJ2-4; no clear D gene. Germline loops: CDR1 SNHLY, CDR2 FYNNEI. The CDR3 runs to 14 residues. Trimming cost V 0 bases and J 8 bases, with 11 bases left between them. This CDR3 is CASSEAPNADIQYF. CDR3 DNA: TGTGCCAGCAGTGAAGCCCCAAATGCTGACATTCAGTACTTC.

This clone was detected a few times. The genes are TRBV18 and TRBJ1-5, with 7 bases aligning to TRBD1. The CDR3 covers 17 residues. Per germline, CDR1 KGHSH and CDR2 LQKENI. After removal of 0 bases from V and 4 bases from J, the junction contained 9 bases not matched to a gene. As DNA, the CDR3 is TGTGCCAGCTCACCACCGGGTCTACAGGGGAGTAATCAGCCCCAGCATTTT. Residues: CASSPPGLQGSNQPQHF.

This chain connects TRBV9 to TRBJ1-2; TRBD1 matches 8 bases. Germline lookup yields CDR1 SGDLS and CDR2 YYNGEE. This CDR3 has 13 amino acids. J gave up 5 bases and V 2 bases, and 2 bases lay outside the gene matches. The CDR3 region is CASSVQGAYGYTF. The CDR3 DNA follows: TGTGCCAGCAGCGTCCAGGGGGCTTATGGCTACACCTTC.

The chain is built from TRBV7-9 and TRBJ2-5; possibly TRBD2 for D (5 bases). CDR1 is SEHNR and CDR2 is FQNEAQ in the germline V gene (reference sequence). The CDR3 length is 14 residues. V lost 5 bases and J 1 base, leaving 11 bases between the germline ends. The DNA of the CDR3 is TGTGCCAGCAGCCGGACGACTACCCAAGAGACCCAGTACTTC. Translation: CASSRTTTQETQYF.

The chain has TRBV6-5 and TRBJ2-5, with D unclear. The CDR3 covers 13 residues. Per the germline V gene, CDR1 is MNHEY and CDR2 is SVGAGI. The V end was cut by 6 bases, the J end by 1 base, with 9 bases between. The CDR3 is CASSQVPQETQYF. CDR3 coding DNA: TGTGCCAGCAGCCAGGTCCCCCAAGAGACCCAGTACTTC.

CDR3 sequence reads: CASSPRSGFETQYF. The CDR3 bases are TGTGCCAGCAGCCCTAGATCGGGGTTCGAGACCCAGTACTTC. This sequence joins TRBV9 and TRBJ2-5; maybe TRBD2 (5 bases). The V end was cut by 4 bases, the J end by 5 bases, with 15 bases between. Per the germline V gene, CDR1 is SGDLS and CDR2 is YYNGEE. This CDR3 contains 14 residues.

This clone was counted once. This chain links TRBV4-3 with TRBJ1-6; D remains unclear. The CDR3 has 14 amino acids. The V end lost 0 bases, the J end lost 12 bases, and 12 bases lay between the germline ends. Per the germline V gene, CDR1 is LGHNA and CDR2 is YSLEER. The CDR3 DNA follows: TGCGCCAGCAGCCAAGATGGGTATCAGGAACCCCTCCACTTT. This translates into CASSQDGYQEPLHF.

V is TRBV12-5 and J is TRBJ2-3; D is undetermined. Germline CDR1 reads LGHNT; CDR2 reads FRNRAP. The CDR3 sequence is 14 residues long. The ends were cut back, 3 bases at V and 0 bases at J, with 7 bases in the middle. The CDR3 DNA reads TGTGCTAGTGGTTTCCCTTCTAGCACAGATACGCAGTATTTT. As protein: CASGFPSSTDTQYF.

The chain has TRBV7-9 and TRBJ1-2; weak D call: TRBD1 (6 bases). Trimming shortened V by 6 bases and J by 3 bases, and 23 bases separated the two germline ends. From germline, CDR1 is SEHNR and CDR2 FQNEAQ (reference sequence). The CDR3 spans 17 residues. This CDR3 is CASRRIGGLLLYYGYTF. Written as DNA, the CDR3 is TGTGCCAGCAGGAGAATTGGGGGCCTCTTATTATACTATGGCTACACCTTC.

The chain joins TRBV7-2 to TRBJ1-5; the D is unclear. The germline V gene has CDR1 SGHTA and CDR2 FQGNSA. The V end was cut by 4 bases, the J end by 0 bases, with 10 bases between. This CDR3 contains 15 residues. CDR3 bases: TGTGCCAGCAGCTCGGAACTAAATAGCAATCAGCCCCAGCATTTT. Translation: CASSSELNSNQPQHF.

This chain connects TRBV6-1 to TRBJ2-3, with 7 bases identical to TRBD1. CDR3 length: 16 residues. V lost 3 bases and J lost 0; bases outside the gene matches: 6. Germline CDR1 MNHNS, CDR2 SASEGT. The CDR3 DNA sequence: TGTGCCAGCAGTGACCGGTGGGACAGTAGCACAGATACGCAGTATTTT. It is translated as CASSDRWDSSTDTQYF.

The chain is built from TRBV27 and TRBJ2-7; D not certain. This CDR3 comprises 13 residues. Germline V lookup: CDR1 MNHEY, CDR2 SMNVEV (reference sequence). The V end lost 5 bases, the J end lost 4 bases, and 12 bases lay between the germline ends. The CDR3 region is CASSARPVYEQYF. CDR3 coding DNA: TGTGCCAGCAGTGCGCGACCCGTTTACGAGCAGTACTTC.

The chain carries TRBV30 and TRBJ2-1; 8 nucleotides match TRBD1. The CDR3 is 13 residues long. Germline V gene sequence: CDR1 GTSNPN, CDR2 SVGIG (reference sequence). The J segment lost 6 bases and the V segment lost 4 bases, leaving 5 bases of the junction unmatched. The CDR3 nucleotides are TGTGCCTGGACAACAGGGGGGAGCAATGAGCAGTTCTTC. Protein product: CAWTTGGSNEQFF.

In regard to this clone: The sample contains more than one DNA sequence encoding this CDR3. The DNA for the CDR3 is TGTGCCAGCATTTCGGCCGGAAACACCATATATTTT. Its translation: CASISAGNTIYF. The V call is TRBV27, the J call TRBJ1-3, with unresolved D. The germline V and J ends were trimmed by 7 bases and 4 bases, with 8 bases remaining between them. The V gene's germline CDR1 is MNHEY and CDR2 SMNVEV (reference sequence). There are 12 residues in the CDR3.

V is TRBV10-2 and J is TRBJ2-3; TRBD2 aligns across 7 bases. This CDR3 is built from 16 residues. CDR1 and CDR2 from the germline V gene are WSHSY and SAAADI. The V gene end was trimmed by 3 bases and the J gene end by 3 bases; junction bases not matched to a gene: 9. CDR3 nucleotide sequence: TGCGCCAGCAGTGATCCCCAAGGAGCGGGGACAGATACGCAGTATTTT. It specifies CASSDPQGAGTDTQYF.

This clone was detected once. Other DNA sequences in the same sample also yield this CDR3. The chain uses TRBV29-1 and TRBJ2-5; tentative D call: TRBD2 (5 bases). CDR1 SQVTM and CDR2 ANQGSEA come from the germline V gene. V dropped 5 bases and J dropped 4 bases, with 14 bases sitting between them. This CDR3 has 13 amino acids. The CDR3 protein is CSVRRNEGETQYF. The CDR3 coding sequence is TGCAGCGTTCGGAGAAACGAGGGAGAGACCCAGTACTTC.

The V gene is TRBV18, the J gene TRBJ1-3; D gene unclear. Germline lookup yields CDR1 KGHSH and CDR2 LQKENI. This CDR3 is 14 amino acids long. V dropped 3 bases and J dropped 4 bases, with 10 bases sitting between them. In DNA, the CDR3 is TGTGCCAGCTCACCTCTCACAGAAGGAAACACCATATATTTT. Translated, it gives CASSPLTEGNTIYF.

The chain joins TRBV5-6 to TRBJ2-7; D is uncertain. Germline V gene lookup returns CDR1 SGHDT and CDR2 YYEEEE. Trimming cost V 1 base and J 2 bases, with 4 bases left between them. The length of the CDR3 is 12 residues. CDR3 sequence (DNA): TGTGCCAGCAGCTTGAGGGCCTACGAGCAGTACTTC. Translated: CASSLRAYEQYF.

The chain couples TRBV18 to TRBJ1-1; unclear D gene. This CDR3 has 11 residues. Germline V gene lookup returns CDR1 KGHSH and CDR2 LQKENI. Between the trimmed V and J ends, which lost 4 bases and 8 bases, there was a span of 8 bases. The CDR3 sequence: CASSLAREAFF. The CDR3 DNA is TGTGCCAGCTCACTTGCGAGAGAAGCTTTCTTT.

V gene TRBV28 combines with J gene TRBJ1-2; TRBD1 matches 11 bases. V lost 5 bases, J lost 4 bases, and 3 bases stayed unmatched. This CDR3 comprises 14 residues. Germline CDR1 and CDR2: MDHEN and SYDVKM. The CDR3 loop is CASSLGQGAYGYTF. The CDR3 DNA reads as TGTGCCAGCAGTCTCGGACAGGGGGCCTATGGCTACACCTTC.

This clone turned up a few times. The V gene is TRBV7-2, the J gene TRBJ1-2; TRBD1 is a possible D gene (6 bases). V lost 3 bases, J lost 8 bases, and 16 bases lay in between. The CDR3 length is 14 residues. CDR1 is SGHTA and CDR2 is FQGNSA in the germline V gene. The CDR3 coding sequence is TGTGCCAGCAGCTTGCTCGGCGGACAGAACGGCTACACCTTC. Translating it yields CASSLLGGQNGYTF.

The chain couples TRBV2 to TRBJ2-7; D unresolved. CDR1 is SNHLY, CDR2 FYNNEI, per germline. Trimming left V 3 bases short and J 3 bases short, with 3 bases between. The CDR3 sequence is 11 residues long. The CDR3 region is CASSERYEQYF. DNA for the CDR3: TGTGCCAGCAGTGAGCGCTACGAGCAGTACTTC.

CDR3 region: CASSPGLGFKNIQYF. The CDR3 region has the DNA TGTGCCAGCAGCCCGGGGCTAGGGTTCAAAAACATTCAGTACTTC. The J gene is TRBJ2-4, the V gene TRBV7-2, with D possibly called TRBD1 or TRBD2 (5 bases each). The CDR3 consists of 15 residues. Trimming took off 5 bases at V and 3 bases at J, with 14 bases between the two ends. Germline CDR1 and CDR2: SGHTA and FQGNSA.